The 3 T cell receptor beta chains below come from one sample, sequenced in a study of cytotoxic CD8 clonotypes in ibrutinib-treated CLL. Sequenced by immunoSEQ multiplex PCR; TCRdb stores in-frame clones only, minus some. Of around 160,000 clones in the sample, about four fifths are singletons; the top ten hold about 2.1%. The input for sequencing was PBMCs, taken after 12 months of ibrutinib treatment. Receptors originate from a human donor with chronic lymphocytic leukemia.

The rearrangement joins TRBV5-4 to TRBJ2-3; 14 bases agree with TRBD2. The CDR3 spans 17 residues. The trim removed 4 bases at V and 5 bases at J, leaving 9 bases unmatched. In germline, CDR1 is SGHNT, CDR2 YYREEE (reference sequence). The CDR3 loop is CASSQGLAGGLGDTQYF. The CDR3 DNA reads TGTGCCAGCAGCCAAGGACTAGCGGGGGGTTTGGGAGATACGCAGTATTTT.

J is TRBJ1-1 and V is TRBV7-2, with D maybe TRBD1 (5 bases). Trimming removed 1 base from V and 6 bases from J, with 15 bases in between. The CDR3 has 15 residues. The germline gives CDR1 SGHTA, CDR2 FQGNSA. The CDR3 sequence is CASSLVVGGNAEAFF. The DNA for the CDR3 is TGTGCCAGCAGCTTAGTAGTTGGGGGTAACGCTGAAGCTTTCTTT.

The chain has TRBV5-4 and TRBJ2-1; D remains unclear. The germline gives CDR1 SGHNT, CDR2 YYREEE (reference sequence). V shed 5 bases and J shed 0 bases, with 12 bases lying between them. This CDR3 has 15 amino acids. CDR3 protein: CASRTYSSSYNEQFF. For the CDR3, the DNA is TGTGCCAGCAGGACCTACTCGAGCTCCTACAATGAGCAGTTCTTC. Complete variable domain (other parts from reference TRBV5-4 and TRBJ2-1): ETGVTQSPTHLIKTRGQQVTLRCSSQSGHNTVSWYQQALGQGPQFIFQYYREEENGRGNFPPRFSGLQFPNYSSELNVNALELDDSALYLCASRTYSSSYNEQFFGPGTRLTVL.